These T cell receptor beta chains were read from a single sample in a study of radiation and T cells in renal cell carcinoma. TCRdb keeps only in-frame clones here, not all; method: immunoSEQ multiplex PCR. The repertoire holds some 120,000 clones, with 81% as singletons. Material: blood, obtained from a patient whose treatment included radiotherapy and nephrectomy. The receptors come from a woman in her sixties or seventies with renal cell carcinoma. Both conserved end residues are part of each CDR3. D genes are given only for firm matches. Clone size is stated in some rows and not others, as once, few, many or a class when expanded.

>TRBV29-1|NA|NA|TRBJ2-5
CSASRGTGETQYF
TGCAGCGCCTCGAGAGGGACTGGGGAGACCCAGTACTTC
>TRBV28|few|NA|TRBJ1-1
CASTVGGMGTEAFF
TGTGCCAGCACTGTTGGGGGTATGGGCACTGAAGCTTTCTTT
>TRBV20-1|once|NA|TRBJ1-2
CSARDNYGYTF
TGCAGTGCTAGAGATAACTATGGCTACACCTTC
>TRBV28|NA|NA|TRBJ2-2
CASSLNRVGAGELFF
TGTGCCAGCAGTTTAAACAGGGTAGGGGCCGGGGAGCTGTTTTTT
>TRBV4-1|NA|NA|TRBJ1-1
CASSQLGRTEAFF
TGCGCCAGCAGCCAACTCGGACGGACTGAAGCTTTCTTT
>TRBV5-1|NA|NA|TRBJ2-5
CASSLRLLTDGTQYF
TGCGCCAGCAGCTTGAGGCTTCTGACAGACGGGACCCAGTACTTC
>TRBV10-3|NA|NA|TRBJ1-1
CAISDLQGNTEAFF
TGTGCCATCAGTGATCTACAAGGGAACACTGAAGCTTTCTTT
>TRBV19|NA|NA|TRBJ2-6
CASSSHFSGANVLTF
TGTGCCAGTAGTTCCCACTTCTCTGGGGCCAACGTCCTGACTTTC
>TRBV6-6|NA|NA|TRBJ1-4
CASSPRPNEKLFF
TGTGCCAGCAGTCCCCGGCCTAATGAAAAACTGTTTTTT
>TRBV25-1|once|TRBD2|TRBJ2-5
CASRTSGQETQYF
TGTGCCAGCAGGACTAGCGGGCAAGAGACCCAGTACTTC
>TRBV6-5|NA|NA|TRBJ2-5
CASSYSTYTSETQYF
TGTGCCAGCAGTTACTCGACTTATACGTCGGAGACCCAGTACTTC
>TRBV5-1|NA|NA|TRBJ2-7
CASSPDAGHEQYF
TGCGCCAGCAGCCCTGACGCCGGGCACGAGCAGTACTTC
>TRBV27|NA|NA|TRBJ2-6
CASSYSSGANVLTF
TGTGCCAGCAGTTATAGCTCTGGGGCCAACGTCCTGACTTTC
>TRBV6-4|NA|NA|TRBJ2-5
CASSPRTVQETQYF
TGTGCCAGCAGTCCCCGGACAGTCCAAGAGACCCAGTACTTC
>TRBV6-5|NA|NA|TRBJ1-5
CASSYSAILNQPQHF
TGTGCCAGCAGTTACAGTGCGATTCTCAATCAGCCCCAGCATTTT
>TRBV5-8|NA|NA|TRBJ1-1
CASSHLRGSTEAFF
TGTGCCAGCAGCCATTTGCGGGGCTCCACTGAAGCTTTCTTT
>TRBV25-1|NA|NA|TRBJ2-2
CASSVQMVGVGELFF
TGTGCCAGCAGTGTCCAAATGGTGGGAGTGGGGGAGCTGTTTTTT
>TRBV25-1|NA|NA|TRBJ1-5
CASQPAGGLGQPQHF
TGTGCCAGTCAGCCGGCCGGGGGGCTAGGGCAGCCCCAGCATTTT
>TRBV13|NA|NA|TRBJ1-1
CASSLYTQGSEAFF
TGTGCCAGCAGCCTCTATACACAGGGATCTGAAGCTTTCTTT
>TRBV27|NA|NA|TRBJ2-5
CASSRGTSETQYF
TGTGCCAGCAGTCGGGGCACTTCAGAGACCCAGTACTTC
>TRBV19|NA|TRBD1|TRBJ2-2
CASKTGVTGELFF
TGTGCCAGTAAGACAGGGGTCACCGGGGAGCTGTTTTTT
>TRBV6-5|NA|TRBD1|TRBJ2-7
CASSYGGTGGSYEQYF
TGTGCCAGCAGTTACGGCGGGACAGGGGGCTCCTACGAGCAGTACTTC